The 28 T cell receptor beta chains below were found in one sample sequenced in a study of blood T cell repertoires in COVID-19. Profiling relied on immunoSEQ multiplex PCR, and the TCRdb table lists in-frame clones only, not all of them. The sample yields about 65,000 clones, about 84% seen once. The specimen sequenced was peripheral blood. All receptors come from a human donor in a cohort sampled during active COVID-19.

The chain uses TRBV4-1 and TRBJ1-2; 9 bases are a match to TRBD1. This CDR3 region has 15 residues. Germline loops: CDR1 MGHRA, CDR2 YSYEKL. V lost 4 bases, J lost 10 bases, and 13 bases stayed unmatched. CDR3: CASSLSGQGKFHYTF. CDR3 DNA sequence: TGCGCCAGCAGCCTATCGGGACAGGGTAAATTTCACTACACCTTC.

This chain connects TRBV11-3 to TRBJ2-7; D might be TRBD1 (6 bases). Germline V gene data show CDR1 as SGHNT and CDR2 as YENEEA. V gave up 4 bases and J gave up 0 bases, with 19 bases separating them. CDR3 length equals 17 residues. The CDR3 loop reads CASSSDSAVMSSYEQYF. The CDR3, as DNA: TGTGCCAGCAGCTCGGACAGTGCCGTAATGAGCTCCTACGAGCAGTACTTC.

The V gene is TRBV19, the J gene TRBJ1-1; tentatively, D is TRBD1 (5 bases). Germline-derived CDR1 and CDR2 are LNHDA and SQIVND (reference sequence). CDR3 length: 11 residues. V shed 6 bases and J shed 11 bases, with 13 bases lying between them. The CDR3, as DNA: TGTGCCAGTAGGTCGGGGGTGCGCGCTTTCTTT. It specifies CASRSGVRAFF.

This clone showed up just a few times. The chain carries TRBV6-6 and TRBJ1-5; TRBD1 is a possible D gene (5 bases). Looked up from germline, CDR1 is MNHNY and CDR2 is SVGAGI (reference sequence). V lost 6 bases and J lost 5, with 8 bases in between. The CDR3 is 12 residues long. In DNA, the CDR3 is TGTGCCAGCAGGATAGGGGATCAGCCCCAGCATTTT. Amino acid sequence: CASRIGDQPQHF.

The chain combines TRBV5-4 with TRBJ1-3, with D perhaps matching TRBD1 (6 bases). Germline V lookup: CDR1 SGHNT, CDR2 YYREEE (reference sequence). V was pared by 4 bases and J by 5 bases, with 10 bases between. The CDR3 length is 13 residues. DNA of the CDR3: TGTGCCAGCAGCGCCGGACAGAGAAACACCATATATTTT. Translated, it gives CASSAGQRNTIYF.

This chain links TRBV19 with TRBJ1-2; D uncertain. This CDR3 contains 16 residues. In germline, CDR1 is LNHDA, CDR2 SQIVND (reference sequence). Between the trimmed V and J ends, which lost 3 bases and 3 bases, there was a span of 17 bases. The CDR3 DNA follows: TGTGCCAGTAGTATTATTCGGAGAATTCCGGACTATGGCTACACCTTC. This codes for CASSIIRRIPDYGYTF.

The chain is built from TRBV2 and TRBJ2-1; D not certain. Germline CDR1 reads SNHLY; CDR2 reads FYNNEI. The CDR3 loop spans 13 amino acids. V was cut by 8 bases and J by 10 bases, with 18 bases left in between. The CDR3 nucleotides read TGTGCCAGCGCCTCAGGTTTGTTAGTGGAGCAGTTCTTC. This encodes CASASGLLVEQFF.

As DNA, the CDR3 is TGTGCCTGGAGGCAGGGTTTAGGGACTGGGTATAATTCACCCCTCCACTTT. Protein: CAWRQGLGTGYNSPLHF. The V and J genes are TRBV30 and TRBJ1-6; possible D gene TRBD1, 5 bases. The CDR3 has 17 amino acids. V lost 3 bases and J 4 bases, leaving 19 bases between the germline ends. Germline V gene sequence: CDR1 GTSNPN, CDR2 SVGIG (reference sequence).

A single count supports this clone. This chain connects TRBV5-1 to TRBJ1-1; possible D gene TRBD1, 6 bases. CDR3 length: 17 amino acids. The V and J ends lost 3 bases and 0 bases respectively, with 18 bases between them. CDR1 and CDR2 (germline): SGHRS, YFSETQ. This CDR3 is CASSSAQGALLNTEAFF. Here the CDR3 DNA reads TGCGCCAGCAGCTCAGCACAGGGAGCCCTCTTGAACACTGAAGCTTTCTTT.

This chain's CDR3 is CASSLWTGGGQPQHF. In DNA, the CDR3 is TGTGCCAGCAGTTTATGGACAGGGGGCGGGCAGCCCCAGCATTTT. This rearrangement joins TRBV28 to TRBJ1-5; 10 nucleotides match TRBD1. V shed 0 bases, J shed 7 bases, and the junction held 3 bases outside the gene matches. CDR3 length equals 15 residues. Looked up from germline, CDR1 is MDHEN and CDR2 is SYDVKM.

The V call is TRBV5-6, the J call TRBJ1-2; 7 positions agree with TRBD1. CDR3 length: 13 residues. Trimming at V came to 4 bases and at J to 7 bases, leaving 7 bases not matched to a gene. Germline CDR1 is SGHDT and CDR2 is YYEEEE. Here the CDR3 DNA reads TGTGCCAGCAGCCCTGACAGGGCGGGTGGCTACACCTTC. Encoded protein: CASSPDRAGGYTF.

The chain has TRBV10-3 and TRBJ2-1; tentative D call: TRBD1 (6 bases). V lost 11 bases and J 4 bases, leaving 15 bases between the germline ends. Germline assignment: CDR1 ENHRY and CDR2 SYGVKD. The CDR3 spans 13 residues. CDR3 DNA sequence: TGTGCCTCCAGGGGACAAGCGTACAATGAGCAGTTCTTC. It yields the protein CASRGQAYNEQFF.

This chain uses TRBV4-2 with TRBJ2-3; D ambiguous. Trimming stripped 0 bases from V and 0 bases from J, with 13 bases between. The CDR3 totals 17 residues. The germline gives CDR1 LGHNA, CDR2 YNFKEQ. Here the CDR3 reads CASSQDHAVFSTDTQYF. CDR3 bases: TGTGCCAGCAGCCAAGACCACGCAGTCTTTAGCACAGATACGCAGTATTTT.

The chain links TRBV2 to TRBJ2-7; 7 bases map to TRBD2. This CDR3 spans 14 amino acids. V trimming: 6 bases; J trimming: 2 bases; junction bases outside the gene matches: 7. Germline assignment: CDR1 SNHLY and CDR2 FYNNEI. CDR3 region: CASSGTTSPYEQYF. The CDR3 region has the DNA TGTGCCAGCAGCGGGACTACTTCCCCCTACGAGCAGTACTTC.

The chain carries TRBV15 and TRBJ1-2; the D gene is possibly TRBD1 (5 bases). This CDR3 comprises 13 residues. Trimming removed 1 base from V and 6 bases from J, with 9 bases in between. CDR1 is LNHNV and CDR2 is YYDKDF in the germline V gene (reference sequence). The CDR3 DNA follows: TGTGCCACCAGCAGAGTCCCAGGGAATGGCTACACCTTC. Its translation is CATSRVPGNGYTF.

In this sample, this clone turned up once. The chain has TRBV19 and TRBJ2-7; D uncertain. Trimming stripped 3 bases from V and 7 bases from J, with 7 bases between. CDR1 and CDR2 from the germline V gene are LNHDA and SQIVND (reference sequence). The CDR3 consists of 11 residues. The CDR3 reads CASSIGAEQYF. In nucleotides, the CDR3 is TGTGCCAGTAGTATCGGAGCAGAGCAGTACTTC.

The chain has TRBV7-9 and TRBJ1-2, with D perhaps TRBD1 (6 bases). Trimming shortened V by 1 base and J by 0 bases, and 6 bases separated the two germline ends. Germline values: CDR1 SEHNR, CDR2 FQNEAQ (reference sequence). The CDR3 length is 14 residues. The chain's CDR3 is CASSLGTANYGYTF. The CDR3 region has the DNA TGTGCCAGCAGCTTAGGGACAGCTAACTATGGCTACACCTTC.

V and J are TRBV2 and TRBJ1-1, with 8 nucleotides matching TRBD1. Germline CDR1 is SNHLY and CDR2 is FYNNEI. The CDR3 covers 14 residues. V was pared by 6 bases and J by 2 bases, with 5 bases of the junction left unmatched. The CDR3 DNA is TGTGCCAGCAGCTGGGGACAGGTTAACACTGAAGCTTTCTTT. It specifies CASSWGQVNTEAFF.

The J gene is TRBJ1-5, the V gene TRBV6-2 or TRBV6-3; the match to TRBD1 covers 7 bases. CDR1 and CDR2 from the germline V gene are MNHEY and SVGEGT. The CDR3 has 14 amino acids. Trimming at V came to 5 bases and at J to 6 bases, leaving 7 bases not matched to a gene. The CDR3 is CASSGTGQLQPQHF. For the CDR3, the DNA is TGTGCCAGCAGTGGGACGGGACAGCTTCAGCCCCAGCATTTT.

As to this clone: One end of the junction fails to match germline, which may point to a read error. Other nucleotide sequences in the sample specify the same CDR3. The chain couples TRBV19 to TRBJ1-1; D is ambiguous. Germline CDR1 is LNHDA and CDR2 is SQIVND (reference sequence). This CDR3 spans 14 amino acids. The CDR3 DNA reads as TGCGCCAGTAGCCGACGGGAGATGAACACTGAAGCTTTCTTT. Amino acids: CASSRREMNTEAFF.

The chain uses TRBV28 and TRBJ2-4, with 11 positions matching TRBD2. With 3 bases clipped from V and 6 bases from J, the junction kept 1 base outside the gene matches. The CDR3 runs to 14 residues. The germline V gene has CDR1 MDHEN and CDR2 SYDVKM. CDR3: CASSLGTSGNIQYF. Here the CDR3 DNA reads TGTGCCAGCAGTTTGGGGACTAGCGGAAACATTCAGTACTTC.

This clone turned up a few times. CDR3 sequence (DNA): TGTGCCAGCACTGGAGACGGCTATGGCTACACCTTC. Amino acid sequence: CASTGDGYGYTF. The gene calls are TRBV2 and TRBJ1-2; D unclear. V lost 7 bases to trimming and J lost 4 bases, with 10 bases between them. The CDR3 loop spans 12 amino acids. Germline V gene sequence: CDR1 SNHLY, CDR2 FYNNEI.

This clone was seen once. The chain couples TRBV30 to TRBJ1-2; a possible D gene is TRBD1 (6 bases). The CDR3 consists of 13 residues. V was clipped by 3 bases and J by 8 bases, with 16 bases between them. CDR1 is GTSNPN and CDR2 is SVGIG in the germline V gene (reference sequence). The CDR3 region has the DNA TGTGCCTGGAGGTTTGGGGGGGCCGGGGGCTACACCTTC. Its translation is CAWRFGGAGGYTF.

The chain is built from TRBV6-1 and TRBJ1-3, with TRBD1 matching over 8 bases. The junction had 5 bases not matched to a gene; V was cut back by 3 bases and J by 1 base. CDR1 is MNHNS, CDR2 SASEGT, per germline. This CDR3 has 16 residues. CDR3 sequence (DNA): TGTGCCAGCAGTGATGGGACAGGAGGTTCTGGAAACACCATATATTTT. It translates to CASSDGTGGSGNTIYF.

The chain recombines TRBV3-1 (or the pseudogene TRBV3-2) with TRBJ2-1; the match to TRBD2 covers 13 bases. V shed 1 base, J shed 2 bases, and the junction held 2 bases outside the gene matches. Germline V lookup: CDR1 LGHDT, CDR2 YNNKEL (reference sequence). The CDR3 consists of 17 residues. CDR3 sequence reads: CASSQGGTSGAYNEQFF. The CDR3 nucleotides read TGTGCCAGCAGCCAAGGGGGGACTAGCGGGGCCTACAATGAGCAGTTCTTC.

This chain connects TRBV30 to TRBJ2-3, with 12 bases matching TRBD2. The CDR3 totals 14 residues. V lost 3 bases, J lost 4 bases, and 2 bases stayed unmatched. In germline, CDR1 is GTSNPN, CDR2 SVGIG (reference sequence). As DNA, the CDR3 is TGTGCCTGGAGACTAGCGGGGGGCGCAGATACGCAGTATTTT. As protein: CAWRLAGGADTQYF.

This chain connects TRBV6-5 to TRBJ2-7; D call uncertain. CDR3 length: 10 residues. Trimming took off 6 bases at V and 3 bases at J, with 3 bases between the two ends. Germline loops: CDR1 MNHEY, CDR2 SVGAGI. The CDR3 DNA reads TGTGCCAGCAGCCTCTACGAGCAGTACTTC. It is translated as CASSLYEQYF.

V and J are TRBV11-2 and TRBJ1-1; no clear D gene. The length of the CDR3 is 12 residues. V lost 3 bases to trimming and J lost 8 bases, with 10 bases between them. Germline V gene data show CDR1 as SGHAT and CDR2 as FQNNGV. The DNA for the CDR3 is TGTGCCAGCAGCTTCCACCACCTAGAAGCTTTCTTT. This codes for CASSFHHLEAFF.